One sample yielded the 4 T cell receptor beta chains listed below, sequenced in a study of blood T cell repertoires in COVID-19. Using immunoSEQ multiplex PCR, the repertoire was profiled, and TCRdb retains in-frame clones only, with some absent. The table records 100,000 or so clones, roughly 90% of them present only once. The source material was peripheral blood. The receptors come from a human donor with acute or convalescent COVID-19. The donor label of this sample is uncertain.

J is TRBJ2-7 and V is TRBV20-1; possibly TRBD2 for D (5 bases). The CDR3 covers 10 residues. Trimming stripped 6 bases from V and 2 bases from J, with 5 bases between. Germline V CDR1 and CDR2: DFQATT, SNEGSKA (reference sequence). CDR3 in DNA: TGCAGTGCCGGGACCTACGAGCAGTACTTC. It encodes CSAGTYEQYF.

The chain is built from TRBV11-1 and TRBJ1-2, with TRBD1 identical over 9 bases. The CDR3 is 15 residues long. The germline CDR1 and CDR2 sequences are SGHAT and FQDESV (reference sequence). V trimming: 3 bases; J trimming: 8 bases; junction bases outside the gene matches: 10. CDR3 protein: CASSLDTGTGSGYTF. CDR3 DNA: TGTGCCAGCAGCTTGGATACCGGGACAGGGAGCGGCTACACCTTC.

This chain links TRBV6-2 or TRBV6-3 with TRBJ1-2; possibly TRBD1 for D (6 bases). V lost 5 bases and J lost 0, with 25 bases in between. Looked up from germline, CDR1 is MNHEY and CDR2 is SVGEGT. This CDR3 is 19 amino acids long. The DNA of the CDR3 is TGTGCCAGCAGTCAAACTTCAATGGGCAGGGGTCCCTCTAACTATGGCTACACCTTC. This codes for CASSQTSMGRGPSNYGYTF.

V and J are TRBV7-9 and TRBJ2-3; TRBD2 agrees at 8 bases. Germline CDR1 and CDR2: SEHNR and FQNEAQ (reference sequence). This CDR3 has 16 amino acids. V was pared by 7 bases and J by 5 bases, with 14 bases of the junction left unmatched. This CDR3 is CASIHRAGDREDTQYF. CDR3 sequence (DNA): TGTGCCAGCATTCATCGAGCGGGGGACCGGGAAGATACGCAGTATTTT.